This record covers a single T cell receptor (beta chain). Its antigen is not known. CDR3 length: 14 residues. V dropped 6 bases and J dropped 7; count of bases not matched to a gene: 10. CDR1 is MDHEN, CDR2 SYDVKM, per germline. The sample is drawn from a study of cytomegalovirus exposure and HLA in healthy donors. Study-wide results and caveats: The authors later linked a missense DCLRE1C variant to TCR beta V- and J-gene trimming. Analyzed later, association rates of TCRs varied across HLA loci, with DRB1 most and HLA-C fewest. The likely explanation for a cluster of highly shared sequence variants was sequencing artifact.

Primers included in the PCR were 60 Vbeta and 13 Jbeta primers. TCRdb's table, derived via immunoSEQ multiplex PCR, lists solely in-frame clones and lacks some. The sample has around 180,000 clones; 70% to 90% are singletons. At collection, donors were nominally healthy, but unrecorded immune exposures were probable. The chain couples TRBV28 to TRBJ2-7; TRBD1 agrees at 9 bases. This TCR was sampled from a male donor in good health and CMV-seronegative. Sequencing was performed on PBMCs. The CDR3 region is CASSYRGLAQEQYF. CDR3 sequence (DNA): TGTGCCAGCAGCTACAGGGGGCTAGCGCAGGAGCAGTACTTC.